This TCR beta chain was found in a study of blood T cell repertoires in COVID-19. Participant age was roughly 18 to 95 years, and participants resided in approximately 25 US areas. Clinical history as reported by participants underpinned cohort assignment. CDR3 size: 16 residues. V gave up 0 bases and J gave up 6 bases; unmatched junction bases: 4. Germline-derived CDR1 and CDR2 are MNHEY and SVGEGT. As originally analysed: Estimates of nucleated cell counts were drawn from the amplification of reference gene primers. The protocol was immunoSEQ multiplex PCR, while the TCRdb copy is restricted to in-frame clones and leaves out a portion. The V and J calls and clone size come from that table; D and trimming were worked out from the DNA. The sample holds 350,000 to 450,000 clones; approximately 93% are singletons and the top ten take around 0.86%.

V usage is TRBV6-2 or TRBV6-3 and J usage is TRBJ2-1; TRBD2 aligns across 11 bases. Sequencing was done on a sample of PBMCs or T cells enriched from blood (not recorded which). The receptor was derived from a woman aged 40 to 50 who had been exposed to COVID-19. The CDR3 protein is CASSYSLAGGGNEQFF. DNA for the CDR3: TGTGCCAGCAGTTACTCGTTAGCGGGAGGGGGCAATGAGCAGTTCTTC.